This TCR beta chain stems from a study of T cells in Graves' hyperthyroidism and ophthalmopathy. Overall study results and limits: Among thyroid clonotypes expanded above 0.001, most also appeared in blood. In simple terms, a model built on 13 V-J features told ophthalmopathy apart from stable hyperthyroidism.

Template material for amplifying TCR beta CDR3 regions consisted of RNA transcripts. Primed by the HTBI set, a first-round RT-PCR was run on the TCR CDR3. Each CDR3 protein gets one entry after TCRdb re-called the multiplex PCR reads with MiXCR. The sample includes fewer than 450,000 distinct CDR3 sequences, more than 13% of them seen just once. The V gene lost 1 base and the J gene lost 2 bases, with 17 bases spanning the gap. Looked up from germline, CDR1 is DFQATT and CDR2 is SNEGSKA (reference sequence). The CDR3 loop spans 16 amino acids. This clonotype was observed at least ten times. The antigen is undetermined. The study excluded patients with uncontrolled infection, other autoimmune disease, pregnancy or lactation.

The genes are TRBV20-1 and TRBJ1-1; D possibly corresponds to TRBD1 (5 bases). The sequenced sample consisted of blood. The receptor was isolated from a man aged 45 to 65 with Graves' ophthalmopathy. The CDR3 region has the DNA TGCAGTGCTAGAGTTCTCGAAATCAGGGAAAACACTGAAGCTTTCTTT. Translation gives CSARVLEIRENTEAFF.